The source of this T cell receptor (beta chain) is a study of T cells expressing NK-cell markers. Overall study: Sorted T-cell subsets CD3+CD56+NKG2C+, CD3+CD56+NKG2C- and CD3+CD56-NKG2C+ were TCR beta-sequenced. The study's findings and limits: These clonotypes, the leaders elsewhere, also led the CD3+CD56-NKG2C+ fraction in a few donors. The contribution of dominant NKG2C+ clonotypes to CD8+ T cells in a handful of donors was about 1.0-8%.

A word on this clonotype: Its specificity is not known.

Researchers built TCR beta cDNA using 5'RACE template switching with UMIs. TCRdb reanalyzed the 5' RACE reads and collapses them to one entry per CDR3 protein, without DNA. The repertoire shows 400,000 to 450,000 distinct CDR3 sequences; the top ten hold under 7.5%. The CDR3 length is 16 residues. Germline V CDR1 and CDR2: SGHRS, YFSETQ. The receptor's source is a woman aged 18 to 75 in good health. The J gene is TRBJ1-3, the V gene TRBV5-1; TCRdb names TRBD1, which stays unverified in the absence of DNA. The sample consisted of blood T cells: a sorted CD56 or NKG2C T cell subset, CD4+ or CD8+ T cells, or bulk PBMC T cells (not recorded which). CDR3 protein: CASSTHQGSSGNTIYF.